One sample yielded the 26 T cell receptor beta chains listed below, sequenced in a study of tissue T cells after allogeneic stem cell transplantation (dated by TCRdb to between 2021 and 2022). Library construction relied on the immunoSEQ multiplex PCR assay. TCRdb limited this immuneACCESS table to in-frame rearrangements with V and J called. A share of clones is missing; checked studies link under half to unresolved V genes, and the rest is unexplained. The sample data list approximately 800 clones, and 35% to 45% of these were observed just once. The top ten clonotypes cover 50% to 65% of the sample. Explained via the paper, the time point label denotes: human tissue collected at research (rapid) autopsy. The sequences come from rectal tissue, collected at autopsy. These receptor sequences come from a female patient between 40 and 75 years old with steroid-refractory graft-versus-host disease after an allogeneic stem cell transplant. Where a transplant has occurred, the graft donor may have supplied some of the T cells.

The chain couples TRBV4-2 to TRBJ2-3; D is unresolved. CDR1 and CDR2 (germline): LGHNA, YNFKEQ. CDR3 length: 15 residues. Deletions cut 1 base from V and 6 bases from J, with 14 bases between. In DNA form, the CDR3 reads TGTGCCAGCAGCCAAGGAGGTCAGACCGTGGATACGCAGTATTTT. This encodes CASSQGGQTVDTQYF.

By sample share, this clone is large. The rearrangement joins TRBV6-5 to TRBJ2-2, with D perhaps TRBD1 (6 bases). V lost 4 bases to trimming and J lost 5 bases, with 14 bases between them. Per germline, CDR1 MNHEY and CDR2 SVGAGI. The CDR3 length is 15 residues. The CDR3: CASSSPTGWTGELFF. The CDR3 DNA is TGTGCCAGCAGTTCCCCGACAGGTTGGACCGGGGAGCTGTTTTTT.

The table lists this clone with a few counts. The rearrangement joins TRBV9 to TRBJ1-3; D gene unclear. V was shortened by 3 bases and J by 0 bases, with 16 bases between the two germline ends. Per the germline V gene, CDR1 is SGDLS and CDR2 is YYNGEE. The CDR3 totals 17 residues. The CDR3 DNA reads TGTGCCAGCAGCGGCCGGGCAGGCCGGTACTCTGGAAACACCATATATTTT. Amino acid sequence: CASSGRAGRYSGNTIYF.

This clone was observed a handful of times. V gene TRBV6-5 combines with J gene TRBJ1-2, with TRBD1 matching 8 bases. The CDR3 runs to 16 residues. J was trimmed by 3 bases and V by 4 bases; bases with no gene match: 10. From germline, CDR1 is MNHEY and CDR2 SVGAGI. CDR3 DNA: TGTGCCAGCAGTTCCAGGGACAGGCGGGACCACTATGGCTACACCTTC. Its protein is CASSSRDRRDHYGYTF.

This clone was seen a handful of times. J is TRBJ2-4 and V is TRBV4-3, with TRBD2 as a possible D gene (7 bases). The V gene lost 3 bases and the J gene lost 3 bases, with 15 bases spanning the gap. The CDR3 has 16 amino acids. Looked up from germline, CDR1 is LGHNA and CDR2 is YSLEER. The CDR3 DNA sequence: TGCGCCAGCAGCCAGGCCGGGGGGCGGGACAAAAACATTCAGTACTTC. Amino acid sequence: CASSQAGGRDKNIQYF.

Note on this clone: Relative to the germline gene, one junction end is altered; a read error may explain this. The CDR3 nucleotides are TGCGCCAGCAGTGGACAGGGCCAAGGTTCTAACTATGGCCACACCTTC. This codes for CASSGQGQGSNYGHTF. The chain uses TRBV10-2 and TRBJ1-2, with 7 bases that match TRBD1. This CDR3 has 16 residues. The germline V gene encodes CDR1 WSHSY and CDR2 SAAADI.

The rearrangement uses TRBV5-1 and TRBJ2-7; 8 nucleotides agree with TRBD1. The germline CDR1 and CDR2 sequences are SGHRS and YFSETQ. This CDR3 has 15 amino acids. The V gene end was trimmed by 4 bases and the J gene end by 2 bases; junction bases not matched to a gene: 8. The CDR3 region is CASSGGQGRPYEQYF. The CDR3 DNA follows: TGCGCCAGCAGCGGTGGACAGGGAAGGCCCTACGAGCAGTACTTC.

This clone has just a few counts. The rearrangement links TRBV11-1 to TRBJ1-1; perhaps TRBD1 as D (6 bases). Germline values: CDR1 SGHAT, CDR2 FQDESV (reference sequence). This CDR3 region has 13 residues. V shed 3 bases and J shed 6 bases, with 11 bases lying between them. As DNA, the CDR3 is TGTGCCAGCAGCTTCACCAGGGGCGCTGAAGCTTTCTTT. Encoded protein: CASSFTRGAEAFF.

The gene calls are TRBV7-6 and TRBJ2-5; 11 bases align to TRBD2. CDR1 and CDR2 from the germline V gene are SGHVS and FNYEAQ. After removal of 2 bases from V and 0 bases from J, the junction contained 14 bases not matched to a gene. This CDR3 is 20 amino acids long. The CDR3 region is CASSLPTSGSKALYQETQYF. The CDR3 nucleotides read TGTGCCAGCAGCTTACCCACTAGCGGGAGTAAGGCTCTGTACCAAGAGACCCAGTACTTC.

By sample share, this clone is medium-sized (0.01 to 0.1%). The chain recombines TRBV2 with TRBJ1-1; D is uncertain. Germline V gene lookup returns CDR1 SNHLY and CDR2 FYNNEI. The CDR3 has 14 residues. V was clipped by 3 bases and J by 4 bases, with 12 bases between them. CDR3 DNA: TGTGCCAGCAGTGATGGTTGGGAGACCACTGAAGCTTTCTTT. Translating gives CASSDGWETTEAFF.

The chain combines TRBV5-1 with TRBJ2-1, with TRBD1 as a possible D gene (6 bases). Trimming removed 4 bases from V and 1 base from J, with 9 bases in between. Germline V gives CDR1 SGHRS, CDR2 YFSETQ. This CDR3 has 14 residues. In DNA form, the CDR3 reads TGCGCCAGCAGCACAGGGTATTCCTACAATGAGCAGTTCTTC. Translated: CASSTGYSYNEQFF.

DNA of the CDR3: TGTGCCAGCAGTTTACGAGGCACAGATACGCAGTATTTT. This codes for CASSLRGTDTQYF. This chain uses TRBV27 with TRBJ2-3; D unclear. Between the trimmed V and J ends, which lost 2 bases and 1 base, there was a span of 4 bases. The CDR3 covers 13 residues. Germline assignment: CDR1 MNHEY and CDR2 SMNVEV (reference sequence).

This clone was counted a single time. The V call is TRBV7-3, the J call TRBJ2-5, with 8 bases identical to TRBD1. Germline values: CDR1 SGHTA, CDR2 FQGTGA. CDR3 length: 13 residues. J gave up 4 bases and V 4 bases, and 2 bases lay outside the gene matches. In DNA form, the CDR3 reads TGTGCCAGCAGCTCAGGACAGGGAGAGACCCAGTACTTC. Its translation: CASSSGQGETQYF.

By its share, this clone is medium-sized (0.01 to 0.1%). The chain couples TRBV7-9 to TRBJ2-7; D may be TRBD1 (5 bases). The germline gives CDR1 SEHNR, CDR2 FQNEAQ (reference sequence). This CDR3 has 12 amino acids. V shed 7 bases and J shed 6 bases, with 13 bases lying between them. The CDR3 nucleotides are TGTGCCAGCACTCGAACTCAGGGCGAGCAGTACTTC. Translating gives CASTRTQGEQYF.

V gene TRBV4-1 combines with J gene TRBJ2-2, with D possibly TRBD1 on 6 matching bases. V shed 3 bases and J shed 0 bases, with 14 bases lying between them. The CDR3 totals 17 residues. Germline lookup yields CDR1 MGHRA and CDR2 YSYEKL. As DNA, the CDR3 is TGCGCCAGCAGCCAGGGTGGGACATTCGCGAACACCGGGGAGCTGTTTTTT. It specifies CASSQGGTFANTGELFF.

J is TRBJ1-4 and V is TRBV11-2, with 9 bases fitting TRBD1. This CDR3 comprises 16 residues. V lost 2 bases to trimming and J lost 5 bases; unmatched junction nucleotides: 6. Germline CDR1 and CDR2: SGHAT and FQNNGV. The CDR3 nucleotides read TGTGCCAGCAGCTTATTCCGGGGACAGGGCAATGAAAAACTGTTTTTT. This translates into CASSLFRGQGNEKLFF.

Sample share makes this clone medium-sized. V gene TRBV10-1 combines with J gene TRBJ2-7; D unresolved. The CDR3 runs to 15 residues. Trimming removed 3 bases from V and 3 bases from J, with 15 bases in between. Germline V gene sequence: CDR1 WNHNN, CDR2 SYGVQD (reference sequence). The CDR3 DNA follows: TGCGCCAGCAGTGACCCGCCTTTCTCCCTCTACGAGCAGTACTTC. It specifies CASSDPPFSLYEQYF.

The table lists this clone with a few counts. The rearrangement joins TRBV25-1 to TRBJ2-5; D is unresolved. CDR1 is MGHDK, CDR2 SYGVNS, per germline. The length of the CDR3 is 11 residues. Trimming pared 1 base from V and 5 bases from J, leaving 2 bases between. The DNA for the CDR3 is TGTGCCAGCAGTGAATGGGAGACCCAGTACTTC. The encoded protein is CASSEWETQYF.

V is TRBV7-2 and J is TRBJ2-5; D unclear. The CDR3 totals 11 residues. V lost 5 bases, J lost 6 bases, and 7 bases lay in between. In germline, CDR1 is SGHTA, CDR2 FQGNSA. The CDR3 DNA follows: TGTGCCAGCAGCGTATTAAAGACCCAGTACTTC. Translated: CASSVLKTQYF.

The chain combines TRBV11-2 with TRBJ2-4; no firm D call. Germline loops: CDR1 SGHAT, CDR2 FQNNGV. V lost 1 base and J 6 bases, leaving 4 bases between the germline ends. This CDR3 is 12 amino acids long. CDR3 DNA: TGTGCCAGCAGCTTAGTAGGAAACATTCAGTACTTC. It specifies CASSLVGNIQYF.

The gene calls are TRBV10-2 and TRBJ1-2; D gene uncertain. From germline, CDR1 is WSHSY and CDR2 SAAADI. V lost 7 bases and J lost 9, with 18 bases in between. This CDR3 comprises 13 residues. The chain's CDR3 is CASTPEVWMRYTF. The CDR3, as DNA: TGCGCCAGCACCCCTGAAGTGTGGATGCGCTACACCTTC.

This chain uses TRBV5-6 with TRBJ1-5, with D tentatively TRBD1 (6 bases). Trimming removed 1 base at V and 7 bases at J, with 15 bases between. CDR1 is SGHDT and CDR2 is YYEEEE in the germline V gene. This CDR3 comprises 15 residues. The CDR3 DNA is TGTGCCAGCAGCTTGTATCTGCGGGGGCTCCAGCCCCAGCATTTT. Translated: CASSLYLRGLQPQHF.

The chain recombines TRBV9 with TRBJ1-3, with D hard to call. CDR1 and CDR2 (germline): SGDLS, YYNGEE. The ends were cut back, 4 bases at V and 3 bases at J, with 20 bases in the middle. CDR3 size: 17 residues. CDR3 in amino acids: CASSPRNGEIFGNTIYF. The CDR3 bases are TGTGCCAGCAGCCCCCGTAACGGGGAGATCTTTGGAAACACCATATATTTT.

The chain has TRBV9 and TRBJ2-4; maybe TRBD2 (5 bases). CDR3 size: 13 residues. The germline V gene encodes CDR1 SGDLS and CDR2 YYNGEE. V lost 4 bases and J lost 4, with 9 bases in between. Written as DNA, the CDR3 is TGTGCCAGCAGCCCAGGAGGAAAAAACATTCAGTACTTC. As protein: CASSPGGKNIQYF.

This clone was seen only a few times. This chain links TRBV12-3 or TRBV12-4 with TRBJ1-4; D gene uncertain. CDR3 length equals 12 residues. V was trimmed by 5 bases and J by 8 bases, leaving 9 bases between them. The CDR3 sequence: CASSETGEKLFF. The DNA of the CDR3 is TGTGCCAGCAGTGAGACGGGAGAAAAACTGTTTTTT.

The CDR3 loop is CATSVQGRSTDTQYF. In DNA, the CDR3 is TGTGCCACCAGTGTTCAGGGTCGTTCCACAGATACGCAGTATTTT. This chain uses TRBV24-1 with TRBJ2-3; possibly TRBD1 for D (5 bases). The CDR3 loop spans 15 amino acids. Germline loops: CDR1 KGHDR, CDR2 SFDVKD. Trimming removed 5 bases at V and 2 bases at J, with 13 bases between.